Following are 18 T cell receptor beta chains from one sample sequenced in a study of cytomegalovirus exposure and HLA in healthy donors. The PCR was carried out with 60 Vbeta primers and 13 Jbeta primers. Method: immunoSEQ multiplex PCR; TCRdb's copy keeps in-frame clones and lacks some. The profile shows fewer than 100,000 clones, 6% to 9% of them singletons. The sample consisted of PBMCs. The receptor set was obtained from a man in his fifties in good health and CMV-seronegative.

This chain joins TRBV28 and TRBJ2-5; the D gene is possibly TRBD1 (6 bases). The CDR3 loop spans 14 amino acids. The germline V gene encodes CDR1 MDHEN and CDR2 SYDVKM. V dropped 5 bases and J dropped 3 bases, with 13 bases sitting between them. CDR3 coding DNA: TGTGCCAGCAGTCTATCGCAGGGGAAAGAGACCCAGTACTTC. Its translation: CASSLSQGKETQYF.

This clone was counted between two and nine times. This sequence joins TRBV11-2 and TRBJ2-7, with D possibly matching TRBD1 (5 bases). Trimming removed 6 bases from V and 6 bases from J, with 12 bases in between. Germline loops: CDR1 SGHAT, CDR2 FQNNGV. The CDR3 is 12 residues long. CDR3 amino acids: CASSQGSLEQYF. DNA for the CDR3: TGTGCCAGCAGTCAGGGCAGCCTCGAGCAGTACTTC.

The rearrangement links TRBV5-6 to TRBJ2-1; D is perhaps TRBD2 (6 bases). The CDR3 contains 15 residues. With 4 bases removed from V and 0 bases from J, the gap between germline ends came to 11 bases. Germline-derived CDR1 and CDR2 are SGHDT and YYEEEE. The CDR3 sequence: CASSPGGYSYNEQFF. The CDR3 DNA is TGTGCCAGCAGCCCTGGGGGGTACTCCTACAATGAGCAGTTCTTC.

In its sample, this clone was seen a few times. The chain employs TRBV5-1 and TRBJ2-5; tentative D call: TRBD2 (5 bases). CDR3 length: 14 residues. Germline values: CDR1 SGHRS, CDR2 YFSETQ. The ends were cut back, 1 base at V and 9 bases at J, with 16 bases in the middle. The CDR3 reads CASSLYPDSGAQYF. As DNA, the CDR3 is TGCGCCAGCAGCTTGTACCCGGACTCTGGGGCCCAGTACTTC.

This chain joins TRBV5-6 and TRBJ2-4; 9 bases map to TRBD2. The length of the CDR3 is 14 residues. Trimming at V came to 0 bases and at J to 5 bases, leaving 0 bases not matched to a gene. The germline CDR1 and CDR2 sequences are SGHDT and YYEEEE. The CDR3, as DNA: TGTGCCAGCAGCTTGGGACTAGCGGAAAACATTCAGTACTTC. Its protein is CASSLGLAENIQYF. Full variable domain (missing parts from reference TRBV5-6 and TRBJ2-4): DAGVTQSPTHLIKTRGQQVTLRCSPKSGHDTVSWYQQALGQGPQFIFQYYEEEERQRGNFPDRFSGHQFPNYSSELNVNALLLGDSALYLCASSLGLAENIQYFGAGTRLSVL.

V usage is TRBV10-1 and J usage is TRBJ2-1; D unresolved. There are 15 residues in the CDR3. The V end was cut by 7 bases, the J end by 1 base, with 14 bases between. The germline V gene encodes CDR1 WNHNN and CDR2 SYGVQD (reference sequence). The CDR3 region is CASTPRLPSYNEQFF. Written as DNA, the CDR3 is TGCGCCAGCACCCCCCGACTTCCTTCCTACAATGAGCAGTTCTTC.

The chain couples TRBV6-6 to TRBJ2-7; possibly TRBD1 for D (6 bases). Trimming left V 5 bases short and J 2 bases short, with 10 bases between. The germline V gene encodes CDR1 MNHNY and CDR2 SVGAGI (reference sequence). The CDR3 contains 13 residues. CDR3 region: CASSTWDTYEQYF. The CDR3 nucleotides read TGTGCCAGCAGTACCTGGGACACCTACGAGCAGTACTTC.

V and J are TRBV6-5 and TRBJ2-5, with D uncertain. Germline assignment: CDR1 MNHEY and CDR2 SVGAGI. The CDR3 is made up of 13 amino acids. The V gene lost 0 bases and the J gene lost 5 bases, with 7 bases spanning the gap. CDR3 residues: CASSYSGPETQYF. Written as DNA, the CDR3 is TGTGCCAGCAGTTACTCTGGCCCGGAGACCCAGTACTTC.

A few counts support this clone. The CDR3 nucleotides read TGTGCCAGCAGTTCGAATAACAGGGGATTCAGCGACACCGGGGAGCTGTTTTTT. It encodes CASSSNNRGFSDTGELFF. J is TRBJ2-2 and V is TRBV28; 7 nucleotides agree with TRBD1. V dropped 4 bases and J dropped 3; count of bases not matched to a gene: 14. The germline CDR1 and CDR2 sequences are MDHEN and SYDVKM. This CDR3 has 18 amino acids. The entire variable domain, with the rest obtained from reference TRBV28 and TRBJ2-2, is as follows: DVKVTQSSRYLVKRTGEKVFLECVQDMDHENMFWYRQDPGLGLRLIYFSYDVKMKEKGDIPEGYSVSREKKERFSLILESASTNQTSMYLCASSSNNRGFSDTGELFFGEGSRLTVL.

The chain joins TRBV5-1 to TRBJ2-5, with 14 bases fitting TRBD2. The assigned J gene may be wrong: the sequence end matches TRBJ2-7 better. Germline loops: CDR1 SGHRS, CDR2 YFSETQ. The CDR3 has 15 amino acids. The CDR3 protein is CASSLRTSGGYEQYF. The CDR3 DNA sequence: TGCGCCAGCAGCCTCCGGACTAGCGGGGGGTACGAGCAGTACTTC.

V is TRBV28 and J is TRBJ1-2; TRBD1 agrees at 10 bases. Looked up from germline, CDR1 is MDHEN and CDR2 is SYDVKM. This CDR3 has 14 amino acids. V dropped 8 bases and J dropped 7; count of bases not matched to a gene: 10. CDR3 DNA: TGTGCCAGCGGGCAGCCCGGGACAGGGGCTGGCTACACCTTC. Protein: CASGQPGTGAGYTF.

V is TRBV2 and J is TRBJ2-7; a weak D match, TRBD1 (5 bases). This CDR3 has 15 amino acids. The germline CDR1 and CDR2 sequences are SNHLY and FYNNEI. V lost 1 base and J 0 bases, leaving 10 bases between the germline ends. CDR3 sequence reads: CASSEGTPSSYEQYF. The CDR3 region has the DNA TGTGCCAGCAGTGAAGGGACACCGAGCTCCTACGAGCAGTACTTC.

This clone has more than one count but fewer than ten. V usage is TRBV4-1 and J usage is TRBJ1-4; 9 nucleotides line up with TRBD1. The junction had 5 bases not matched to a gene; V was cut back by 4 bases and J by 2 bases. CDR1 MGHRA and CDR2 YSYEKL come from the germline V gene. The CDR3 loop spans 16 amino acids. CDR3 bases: TGCGCCAGCAGCCTTACAGGGGGCTATACTAATGAAAAACTGTTTTTT. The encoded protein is CASSLTGGYTNEKLFF.

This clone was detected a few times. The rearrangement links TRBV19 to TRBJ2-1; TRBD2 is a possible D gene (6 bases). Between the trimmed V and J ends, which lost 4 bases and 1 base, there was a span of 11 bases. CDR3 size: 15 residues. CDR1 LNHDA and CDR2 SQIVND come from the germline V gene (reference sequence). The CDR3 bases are TGTGCCAGTAGTAGAAAAGCGGGTTCCTACAATGAGCAGTTCTTC. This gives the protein CASSRKAGSYNEQFF. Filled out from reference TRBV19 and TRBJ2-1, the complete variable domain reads DGGITQSPKYLFRKEGQNVTLSCEQNLNHDAMYWYRQDPGQGLRLIYYSQIVNDFQKGDIAEGYSVSREKKESFPLTVTSAQKNPTAFYLCASSRKAGSYNEQFFGPGTRLTVL.

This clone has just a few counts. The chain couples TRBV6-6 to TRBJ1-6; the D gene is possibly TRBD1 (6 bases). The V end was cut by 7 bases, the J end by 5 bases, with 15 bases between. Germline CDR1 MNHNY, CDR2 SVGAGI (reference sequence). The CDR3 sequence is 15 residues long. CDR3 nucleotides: TGTGCCAGCACCCTACCGGGGGGCGATAATTCACCCCTCCACTTT. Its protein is CASTLPGGDNSPLHF.

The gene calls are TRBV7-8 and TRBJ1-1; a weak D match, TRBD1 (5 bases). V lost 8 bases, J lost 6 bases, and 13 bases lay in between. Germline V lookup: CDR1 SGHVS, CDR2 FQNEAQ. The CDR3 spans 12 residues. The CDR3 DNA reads TGTGCCAGCGGGTCGGGGGGAGCTGAAGCTTTCTTT. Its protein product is CASGSGGAEAFF. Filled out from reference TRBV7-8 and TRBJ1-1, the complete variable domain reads GAGVSQSPRYKVAKRGQDVALRCDPISGHVSLFWYQQALGQGPEFLTYFQNEAQLDKSGLPSDRFFAERPEGSVSTLKIQRTQQEDSAVYLCASGSGGAEAFFGQGTRLTVV.

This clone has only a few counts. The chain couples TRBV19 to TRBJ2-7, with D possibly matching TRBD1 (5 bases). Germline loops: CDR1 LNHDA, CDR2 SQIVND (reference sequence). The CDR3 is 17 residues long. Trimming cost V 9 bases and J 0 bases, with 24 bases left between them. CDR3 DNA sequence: TGTGCCAGCTCCCCAAGTCCCGGACAACTATCCTCCTACGAGCAGTACTTC. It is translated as CASSPSPGQLSSYEQYF.

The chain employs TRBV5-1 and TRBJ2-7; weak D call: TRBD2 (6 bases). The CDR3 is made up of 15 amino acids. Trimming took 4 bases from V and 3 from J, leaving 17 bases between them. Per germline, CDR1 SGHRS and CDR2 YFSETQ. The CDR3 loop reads CASSPTVSGFYEQYF. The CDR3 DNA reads TGCGCCAGCAGCCCCACCGTCAGCGGGTTCTACGAGCAGTACTTC.